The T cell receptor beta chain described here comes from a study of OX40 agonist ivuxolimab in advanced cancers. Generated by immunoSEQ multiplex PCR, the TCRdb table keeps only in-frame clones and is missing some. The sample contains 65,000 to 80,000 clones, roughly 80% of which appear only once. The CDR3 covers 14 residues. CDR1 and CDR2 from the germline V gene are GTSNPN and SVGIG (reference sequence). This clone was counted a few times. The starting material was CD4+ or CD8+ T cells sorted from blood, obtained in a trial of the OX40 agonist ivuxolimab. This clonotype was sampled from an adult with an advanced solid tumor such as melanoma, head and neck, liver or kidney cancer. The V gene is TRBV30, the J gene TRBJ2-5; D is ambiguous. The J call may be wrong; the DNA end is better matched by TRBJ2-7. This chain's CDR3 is CAWNPPSRLGEQYF. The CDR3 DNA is TGTGCCTGGAATCCCCCATCCCGACTGGGCGAGCAGTACTTC.